This T cell receptor beta chain comes out of a study of T cell repertoires in cytomegalovirus infection. Study-level information: Recently identified HLA-C-restricted CMV epitopes were used, and well-studied HLA-B-restricted CMV epitopes were used as well. Signatures in public TCR beta sequences pointed to both CMV infection and matching HLA type.

This clonotype has only a few counts. The antigen remains undetermined. General study points: Dominating the ex vivo response were HLA-C-restricted CMV-specific TCR beta clonotypes. Carriers of CMV plus the relevant HLA were identified by cumulative public TCR beta family frequency.

TCRdb redid the calling of the reads with MiXCR, one entry per CDR3 protein. Of fewer than 350,000 distinct CDR3 sequences in the sample, 25% to 30% were seen once. Germline CDR1 is SGHVS and CDR2 is FQNEAQ. Unmatched junction bases numbered 5, after V lost 5 bases and J lost 6 bases. The CDR3 contains 14 residues. Sequenced material: cultured PBMCs, taken from culture after CMV antigen stimulation. The receptor's source is a human donor in good health (CMV status not recorded). Some clones in this sample may be carry-over from other donors' samples. The chain links TRBV7-8 to TRBJ1-5; 9 bases match TRBD1. The DNA of the CDR3 is TGTGCCAGCAGCGGACAGGGGATAAGTCAGCCCCAGCATTTT. Translated: CASSGQGISQPQHF.